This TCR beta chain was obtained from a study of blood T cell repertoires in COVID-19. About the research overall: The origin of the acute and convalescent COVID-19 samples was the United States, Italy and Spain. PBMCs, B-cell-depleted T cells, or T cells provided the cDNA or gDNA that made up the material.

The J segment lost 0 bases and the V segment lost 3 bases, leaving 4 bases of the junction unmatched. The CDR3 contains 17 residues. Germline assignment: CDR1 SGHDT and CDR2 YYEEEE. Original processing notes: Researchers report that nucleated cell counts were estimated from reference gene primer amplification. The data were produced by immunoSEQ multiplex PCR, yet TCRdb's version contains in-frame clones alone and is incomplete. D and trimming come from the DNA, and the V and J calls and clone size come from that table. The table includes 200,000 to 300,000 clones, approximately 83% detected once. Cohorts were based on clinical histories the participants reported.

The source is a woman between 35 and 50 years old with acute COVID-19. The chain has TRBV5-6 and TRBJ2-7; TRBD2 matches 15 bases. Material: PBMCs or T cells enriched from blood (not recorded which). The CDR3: CASSSGLAGGSSYEQYF. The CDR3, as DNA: TGTGCCAGCAGCTCTGGACTAGCGGGAGGGTCCTCCTACGAGCAGTACTTC.